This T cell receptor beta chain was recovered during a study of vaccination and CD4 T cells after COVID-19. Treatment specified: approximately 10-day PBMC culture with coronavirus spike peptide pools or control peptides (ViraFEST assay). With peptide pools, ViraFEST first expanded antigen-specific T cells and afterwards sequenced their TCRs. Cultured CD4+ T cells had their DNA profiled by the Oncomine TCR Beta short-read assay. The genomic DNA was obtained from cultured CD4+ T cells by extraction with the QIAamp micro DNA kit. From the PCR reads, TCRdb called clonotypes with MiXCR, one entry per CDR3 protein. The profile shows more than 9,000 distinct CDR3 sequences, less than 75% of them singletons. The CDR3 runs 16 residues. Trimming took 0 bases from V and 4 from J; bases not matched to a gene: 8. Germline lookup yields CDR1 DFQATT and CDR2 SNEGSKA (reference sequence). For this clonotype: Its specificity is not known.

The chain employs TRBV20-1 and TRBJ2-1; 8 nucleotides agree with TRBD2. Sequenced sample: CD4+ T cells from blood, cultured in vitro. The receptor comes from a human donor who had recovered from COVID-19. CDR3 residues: CSARETGTRIYNEQFF. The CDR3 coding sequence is TGCAGTGCTAGAGAAACCGGGACTAGGATTTACAATGAGCAGTTCTTC.